This TCR beta chain was observed in a study of shared clonotypes between healthy human individuals. General observations from the study: Among non-shared clonotypes, generation probabilities were lower than among those shared by all four donors.

The repertoire was sequenced with immunoSEQ multiplex PCR; TCRdb's copy has only in-frame clones and lacks some. The sample carries nearly 1,000,000 clones, more than 75% recorded once. In germline, CDR1 is SGHDT, CDR2 YYEEEE. The junction had 12 bases not matched to a gene; V was cut back by 3 bases and J by 7 bases. The length of the CDR3 is 17 residues. As to this clone: Its target is not known.

This rearrangement joins TRBV5-6 to TRBJ1-6; 8 bases align to TRBD1. The sequence was collected from a man between 18 and 29 years old in good health. Sequences were obtained from memory CD4+ T cells sorted from blood. The subset denotes: CD45RA-negative fraction. CDR3 bases: TGTGCCAGCAGCTCGCCGGGGACCGGGACAGGAAATTCACCCCTCCACTTT. Translating gives CASSSPGTGTGNSPLHF. Using reference TRBV5-6 and TRBJ1-6 for the parts outside the CDR3, the full variable domain is DAGVTQSPTHLIKTRGQQVTLRCSPKSGHDTVSWYQQALGQGPQFIFQYYEEEERQRGNFPDRFSGHQFPNYSSELNVNALLLGDSALYLCASSSPGTGTGNSPLHFGNGTRLTVT.